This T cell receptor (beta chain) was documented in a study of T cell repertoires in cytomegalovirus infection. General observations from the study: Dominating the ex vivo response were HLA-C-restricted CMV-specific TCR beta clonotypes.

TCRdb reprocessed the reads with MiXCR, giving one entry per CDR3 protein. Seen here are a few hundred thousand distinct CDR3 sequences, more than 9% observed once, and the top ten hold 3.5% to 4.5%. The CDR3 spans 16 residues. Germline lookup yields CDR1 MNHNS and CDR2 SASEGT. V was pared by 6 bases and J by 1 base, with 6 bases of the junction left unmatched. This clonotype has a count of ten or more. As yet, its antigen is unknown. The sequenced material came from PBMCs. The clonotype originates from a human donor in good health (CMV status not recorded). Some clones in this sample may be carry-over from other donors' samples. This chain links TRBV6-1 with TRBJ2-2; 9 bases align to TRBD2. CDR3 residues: CASSYNSGRNTGELFF. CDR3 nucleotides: TGTGCCAGCAGCTACAATAGCGGGAGGAACACCGGGGAGCTGTTTTTT.